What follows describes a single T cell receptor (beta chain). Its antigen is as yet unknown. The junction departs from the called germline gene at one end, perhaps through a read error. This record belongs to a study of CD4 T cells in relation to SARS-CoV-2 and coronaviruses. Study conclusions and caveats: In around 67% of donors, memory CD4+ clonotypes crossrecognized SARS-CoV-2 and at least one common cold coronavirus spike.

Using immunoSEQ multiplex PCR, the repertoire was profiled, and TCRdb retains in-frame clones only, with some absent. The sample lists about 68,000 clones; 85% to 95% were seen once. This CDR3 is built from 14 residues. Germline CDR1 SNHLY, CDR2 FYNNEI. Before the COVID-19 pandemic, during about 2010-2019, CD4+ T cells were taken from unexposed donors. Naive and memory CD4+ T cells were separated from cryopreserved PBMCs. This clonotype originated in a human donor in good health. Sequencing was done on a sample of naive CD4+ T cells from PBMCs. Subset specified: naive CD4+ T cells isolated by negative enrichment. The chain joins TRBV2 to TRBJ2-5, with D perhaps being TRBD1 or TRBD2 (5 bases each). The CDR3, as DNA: TGTGCCAGCAGGGGCTGGGACGGGGAAGAAACCCAGTACTTC. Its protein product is CASRGWDGEETQYF.